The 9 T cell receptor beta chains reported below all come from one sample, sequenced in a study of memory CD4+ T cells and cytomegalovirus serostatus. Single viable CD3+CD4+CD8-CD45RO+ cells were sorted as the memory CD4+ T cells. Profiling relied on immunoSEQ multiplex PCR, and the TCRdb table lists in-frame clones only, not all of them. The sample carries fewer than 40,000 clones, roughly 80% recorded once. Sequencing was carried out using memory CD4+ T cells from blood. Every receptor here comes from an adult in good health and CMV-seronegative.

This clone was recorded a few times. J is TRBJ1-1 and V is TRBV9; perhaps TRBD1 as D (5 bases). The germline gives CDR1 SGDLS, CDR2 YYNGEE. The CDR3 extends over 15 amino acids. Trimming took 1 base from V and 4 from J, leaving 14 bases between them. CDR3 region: CASSVLREGSTEAFF. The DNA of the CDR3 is TGTGCCAGCAGCGTACTTCGCGAGGGGAGCACTGAAGCTTTCTTT.

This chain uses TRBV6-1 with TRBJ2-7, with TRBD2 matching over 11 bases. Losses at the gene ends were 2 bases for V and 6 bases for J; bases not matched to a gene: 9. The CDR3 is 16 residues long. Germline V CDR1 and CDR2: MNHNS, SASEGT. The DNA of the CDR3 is TGTGCCAGCAGTGAAATAGCGGGGGGGCATCTTTCCGAGCAGTACTTC. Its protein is CASSEIAGGHLSEQYF.

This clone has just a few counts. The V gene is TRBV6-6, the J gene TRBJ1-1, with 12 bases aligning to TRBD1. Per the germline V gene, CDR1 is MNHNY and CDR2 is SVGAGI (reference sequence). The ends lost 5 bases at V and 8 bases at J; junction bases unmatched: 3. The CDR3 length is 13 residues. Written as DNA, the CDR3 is TGTGCCAGCAGTCAGGGACAGGGGGCCGAAGCTTTCTTT. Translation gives CASSQGQGAEAFF.

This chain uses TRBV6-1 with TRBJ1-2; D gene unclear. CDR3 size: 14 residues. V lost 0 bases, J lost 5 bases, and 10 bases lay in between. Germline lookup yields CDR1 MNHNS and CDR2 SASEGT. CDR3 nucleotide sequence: TGTGCCAGCAGTGAAGCAGGGAGGGTTTATGGCTACACCTTC. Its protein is CASSEAGRVYGYTF.

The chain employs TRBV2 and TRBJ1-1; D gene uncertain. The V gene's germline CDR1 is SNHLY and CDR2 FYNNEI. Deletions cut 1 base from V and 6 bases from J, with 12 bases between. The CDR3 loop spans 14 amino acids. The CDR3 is CASSEVGGLAEAFF. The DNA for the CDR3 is TGTGCCAGCAGTGAAGTAGGCGGCTTGGCTGAAGCTTTCTTT.

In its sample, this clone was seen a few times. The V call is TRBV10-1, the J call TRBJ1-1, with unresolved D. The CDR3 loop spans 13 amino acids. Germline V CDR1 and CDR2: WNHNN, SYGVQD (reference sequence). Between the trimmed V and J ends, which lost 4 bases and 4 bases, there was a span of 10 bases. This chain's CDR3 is CASSVNPGTEAFF. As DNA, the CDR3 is TGCGCCAGCAGTGTCAATCCGGGCACTGAAGCTTTCTTT.

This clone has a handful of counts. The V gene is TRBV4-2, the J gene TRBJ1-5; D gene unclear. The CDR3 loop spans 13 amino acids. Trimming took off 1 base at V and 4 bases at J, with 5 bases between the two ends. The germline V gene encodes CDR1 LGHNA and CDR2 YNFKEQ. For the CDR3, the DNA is TGTGCCAGCAGCCAAGGCAGGAATCAGCCCCAGCATTTT. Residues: CASSQGRNQPQHF.

The CDR3 DNA follows: TGTGCCAGCAGCCCAAATTATTACCACAGCGAAAGTTTCTATGGCTACACCTTC. Translating it yields CASSPNYYHSESFYGYTF. This chain links TRBV5-6 with TRBJ1-2; D remains unclear. This CDR3 is built from 18 residues. Germline assignment: CDR1 SGHDT and CDR2 YYEEEE. Deletions cut 4 bases from V and 4 bases from J, with 26 bases between.

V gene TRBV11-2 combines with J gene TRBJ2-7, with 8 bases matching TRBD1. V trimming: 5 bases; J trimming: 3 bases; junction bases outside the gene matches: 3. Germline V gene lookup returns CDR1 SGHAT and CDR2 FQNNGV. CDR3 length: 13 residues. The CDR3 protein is CASSVDRDYEQYF. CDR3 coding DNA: TGTGCCAGCAGCGTGGACAGGGACTACGAGCAGTACTTC.